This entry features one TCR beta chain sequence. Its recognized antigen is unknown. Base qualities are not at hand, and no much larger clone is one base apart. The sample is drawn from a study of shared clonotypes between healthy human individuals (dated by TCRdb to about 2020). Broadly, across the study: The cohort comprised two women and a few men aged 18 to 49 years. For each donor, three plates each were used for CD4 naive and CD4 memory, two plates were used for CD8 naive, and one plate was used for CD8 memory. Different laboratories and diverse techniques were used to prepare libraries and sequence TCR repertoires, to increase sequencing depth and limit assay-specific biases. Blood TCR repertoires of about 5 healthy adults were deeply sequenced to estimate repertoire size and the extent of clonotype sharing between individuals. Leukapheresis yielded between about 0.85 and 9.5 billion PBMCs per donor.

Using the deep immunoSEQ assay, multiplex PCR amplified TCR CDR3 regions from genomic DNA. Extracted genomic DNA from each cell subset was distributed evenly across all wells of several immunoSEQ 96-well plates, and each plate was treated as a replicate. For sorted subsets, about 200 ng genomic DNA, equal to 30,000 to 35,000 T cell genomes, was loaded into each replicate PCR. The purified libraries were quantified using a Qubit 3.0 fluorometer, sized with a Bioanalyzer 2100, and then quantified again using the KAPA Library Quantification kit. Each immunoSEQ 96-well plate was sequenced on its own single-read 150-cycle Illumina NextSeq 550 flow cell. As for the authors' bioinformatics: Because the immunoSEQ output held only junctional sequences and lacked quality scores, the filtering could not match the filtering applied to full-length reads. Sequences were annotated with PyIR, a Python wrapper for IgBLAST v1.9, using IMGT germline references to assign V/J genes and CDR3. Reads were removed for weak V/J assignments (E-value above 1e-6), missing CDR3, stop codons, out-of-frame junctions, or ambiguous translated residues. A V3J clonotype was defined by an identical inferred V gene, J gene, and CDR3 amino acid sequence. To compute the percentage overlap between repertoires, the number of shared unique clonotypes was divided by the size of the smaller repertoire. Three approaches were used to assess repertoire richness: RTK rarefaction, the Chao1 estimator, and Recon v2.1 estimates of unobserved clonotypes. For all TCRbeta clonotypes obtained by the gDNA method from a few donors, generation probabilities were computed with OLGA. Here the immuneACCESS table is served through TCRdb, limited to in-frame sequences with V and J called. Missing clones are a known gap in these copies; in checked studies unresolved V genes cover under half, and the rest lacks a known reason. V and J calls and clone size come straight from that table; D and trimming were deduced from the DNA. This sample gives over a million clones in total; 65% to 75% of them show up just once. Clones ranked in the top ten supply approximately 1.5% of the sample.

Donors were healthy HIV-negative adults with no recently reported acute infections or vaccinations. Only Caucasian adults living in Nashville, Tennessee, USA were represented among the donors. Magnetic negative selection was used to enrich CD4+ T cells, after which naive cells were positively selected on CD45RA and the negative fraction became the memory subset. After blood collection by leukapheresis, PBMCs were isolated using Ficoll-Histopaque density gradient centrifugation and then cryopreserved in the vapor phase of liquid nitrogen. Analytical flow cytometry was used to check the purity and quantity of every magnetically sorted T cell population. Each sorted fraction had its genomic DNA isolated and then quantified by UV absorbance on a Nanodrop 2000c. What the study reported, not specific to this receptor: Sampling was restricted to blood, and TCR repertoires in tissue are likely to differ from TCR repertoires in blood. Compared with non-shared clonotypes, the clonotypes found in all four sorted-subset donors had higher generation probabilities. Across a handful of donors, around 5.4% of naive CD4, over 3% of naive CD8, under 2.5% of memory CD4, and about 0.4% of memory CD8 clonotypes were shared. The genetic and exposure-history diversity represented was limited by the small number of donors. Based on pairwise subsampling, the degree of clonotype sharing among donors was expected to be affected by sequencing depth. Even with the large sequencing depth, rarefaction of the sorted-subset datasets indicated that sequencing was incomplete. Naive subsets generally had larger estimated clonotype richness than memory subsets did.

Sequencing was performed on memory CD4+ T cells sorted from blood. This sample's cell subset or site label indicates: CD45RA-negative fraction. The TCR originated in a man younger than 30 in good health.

The sequenced DNA: TGTGCCAGCAGCTTAGCGGCAGGGGACAGTCAGCCCCAGCATTTT. Its translation is CASSLAAGDSQPQHF. The receptor chain draws on TRBV7-2 and TRBJ1-5, with 7 bases aligning to TRBD1. The CDR3 sequence holds 15 residues, the cysteine and phenylalanine included. The retained sequence is limited to the CDR3, 45 bases, with the frame set at the first base. Relative to germline, V is missing 0 bases and J is missing 6 bases, with 5 bases of the junction outside any gene match. The germline V gene specifies SGHTA as CDR1 and FQGNSA as CDR2. This CDR3, with the reference TRBV7-2 and TRBJ1-5 proteins standing in past its ends, gives the full variable domain GAGVSQSPSNKVTEKGKDVELRCDPISGHTALYWYRQSLGQGLEFLIYFQGNSAPDKSGLPSDRFSAERTGGSVSTLTIQRTQQEDSAVYLCASSLAAGDSQPQHFGDGTRLSIL.